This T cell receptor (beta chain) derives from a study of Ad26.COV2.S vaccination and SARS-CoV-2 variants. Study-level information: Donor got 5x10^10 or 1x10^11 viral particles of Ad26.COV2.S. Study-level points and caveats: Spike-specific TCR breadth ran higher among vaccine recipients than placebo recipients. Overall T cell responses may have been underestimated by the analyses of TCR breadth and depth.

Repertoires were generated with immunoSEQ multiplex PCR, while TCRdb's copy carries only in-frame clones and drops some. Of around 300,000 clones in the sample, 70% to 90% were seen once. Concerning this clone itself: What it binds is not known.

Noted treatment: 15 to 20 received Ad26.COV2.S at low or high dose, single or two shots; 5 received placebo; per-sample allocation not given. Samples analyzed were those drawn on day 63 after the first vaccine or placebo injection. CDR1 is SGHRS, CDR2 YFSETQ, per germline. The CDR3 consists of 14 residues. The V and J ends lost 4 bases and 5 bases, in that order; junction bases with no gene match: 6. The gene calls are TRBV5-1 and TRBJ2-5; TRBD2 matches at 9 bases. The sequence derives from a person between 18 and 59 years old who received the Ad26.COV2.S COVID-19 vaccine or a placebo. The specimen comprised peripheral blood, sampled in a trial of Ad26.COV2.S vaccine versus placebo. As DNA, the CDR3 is TGCGCCAGCAGCCCGCGGGGGGGCCTGGAGACCCAGTACTTC. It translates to CASSPRGGLETQYF.